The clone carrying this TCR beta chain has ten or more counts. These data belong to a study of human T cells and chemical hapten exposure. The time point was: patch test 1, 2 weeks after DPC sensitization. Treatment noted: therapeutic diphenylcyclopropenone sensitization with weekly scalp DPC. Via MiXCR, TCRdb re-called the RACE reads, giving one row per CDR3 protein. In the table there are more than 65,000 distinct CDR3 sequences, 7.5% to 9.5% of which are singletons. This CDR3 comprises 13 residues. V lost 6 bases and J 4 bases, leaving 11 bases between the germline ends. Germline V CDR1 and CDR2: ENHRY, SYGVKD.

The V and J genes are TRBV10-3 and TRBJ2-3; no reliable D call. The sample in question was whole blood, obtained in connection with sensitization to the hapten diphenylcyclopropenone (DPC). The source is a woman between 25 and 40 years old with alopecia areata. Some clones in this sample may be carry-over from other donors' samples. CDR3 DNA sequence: TGTGCCATCAGCTCTGGATCCGCAGATACGCAGTATTTT. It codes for CAISSGSADTQYF.